What follows describes a single TCR beta chain. Per the study methods: Estimates of nucleated cell counts were drawn from the amplification of reference gene primers. The data were produced by immunoSEQ multiplex PCR, yet TCRdb's version contains in-frame clones alone and is incomplete. The V and J calls and the clone size are those of that table, but D and trimming were determined from the DNA. Here the sample spans approximately 140,000 clones, about 86% being singletons. This sample is drawn from a study of blood T cell repertoires in COVID-19. Across the study: The United States, Italy and Spain provided the acute and convalescent COVID-19 samples. Sources were T cells, B-cell-depleted T cells, or PBMCs; the material itself was cDNA or gDNA.

This receptor was obtained from a woman in her fifties or sixties with acute or convalescent COVID-19. The sequenced sample was peripheral blood.

The CDR3 loop reads CASSTGTGSYNEQFF. The CDR3 coding sequence is TGCGCCAGCAGTACCGGGACAGGCTCCTACAATGAGCAGTTCTTC. The chain has TRBV10-1 and TRBJ2-1; 8 bases match TRBD1. V shed 5 bases and J 0 bases; nucleotides not matched to a gene: 3. The CDR3 has 15 amino acids. The germline CDR1 and CDR2 sequences are WNHNN and SYGVQD (reference sequence).